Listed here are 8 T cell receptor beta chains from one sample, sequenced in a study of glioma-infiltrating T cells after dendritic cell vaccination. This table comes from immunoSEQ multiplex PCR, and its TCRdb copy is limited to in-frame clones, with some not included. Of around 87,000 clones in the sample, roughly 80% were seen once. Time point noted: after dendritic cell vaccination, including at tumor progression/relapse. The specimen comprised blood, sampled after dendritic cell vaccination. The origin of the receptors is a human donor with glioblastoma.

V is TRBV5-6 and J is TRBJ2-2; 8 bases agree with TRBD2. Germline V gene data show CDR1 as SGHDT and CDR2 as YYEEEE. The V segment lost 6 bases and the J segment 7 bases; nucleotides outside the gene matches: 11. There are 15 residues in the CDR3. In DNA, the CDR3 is TGTGCCAGCATCATCTGGTACGGGGGGGGCGGGGAGCTGTTTTTT. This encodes CASIIWYGGGGELFF. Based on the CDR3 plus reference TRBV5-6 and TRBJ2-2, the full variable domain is DAGVTQSPTHLIKTRGQQVTLRCSPKSGHDTVSWYQQALGQGPQFIFQYYEEEERQRGNFPDRFSGHQFPNYSSELNVNALLLGDSALYLCASIIWYGGGGELFFGEGSRLTVL.

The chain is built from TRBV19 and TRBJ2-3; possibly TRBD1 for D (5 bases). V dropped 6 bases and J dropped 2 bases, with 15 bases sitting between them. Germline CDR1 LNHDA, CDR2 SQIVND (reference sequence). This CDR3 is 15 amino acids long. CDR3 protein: CASRAGQGHTDTQYF. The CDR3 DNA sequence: TGTGCCAGTAGGGCTGGGCAGGGCCACACAGATACGCAGTATTTT.

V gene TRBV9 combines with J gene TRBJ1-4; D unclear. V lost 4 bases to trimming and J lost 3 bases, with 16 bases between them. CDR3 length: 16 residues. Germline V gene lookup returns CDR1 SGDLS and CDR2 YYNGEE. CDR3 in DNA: TGTGCCAGCAGCCTGGGCCCTACCTACGCTAATGAAAAACTGTTTTTT. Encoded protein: CASSLGPTYANEKLFF.

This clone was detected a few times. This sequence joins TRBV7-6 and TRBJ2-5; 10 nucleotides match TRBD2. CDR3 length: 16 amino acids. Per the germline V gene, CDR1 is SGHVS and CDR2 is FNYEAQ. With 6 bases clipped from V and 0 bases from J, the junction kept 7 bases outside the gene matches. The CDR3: CASSSGGNLYQETQYF. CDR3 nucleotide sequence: TGTGCCAGCAGTAGCGGGGGGAACCTATACCAAGAGACCCAGTACTTC.

CDR3 DNA: TGTGCCAGCAGTTACGGAGGGGACGAAGATACGCAGTATTTT. It translates to CASSYGGDEDTQYF. The V and J genes are TRBV6-5 and TRBJ2-3; the D gene is possibly TRBD2 (6 bases). The CDR3 consists of 14 residues. Trimming cost V 2 bases and J 5 bases, with 11 bases left between them. CDR1 MNHEY and CDR2 SVGAGI come from the germline V gene.

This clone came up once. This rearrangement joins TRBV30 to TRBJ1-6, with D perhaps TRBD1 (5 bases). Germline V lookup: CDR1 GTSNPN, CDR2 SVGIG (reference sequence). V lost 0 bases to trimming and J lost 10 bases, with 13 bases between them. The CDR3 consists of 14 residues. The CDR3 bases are TGTGCCTGGAGTGTATTGGGGCTAGGATCACCCCTCCACTTT. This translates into CAWSVLGLGSPLHF. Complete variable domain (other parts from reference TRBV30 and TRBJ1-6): SQTIHQWPATLVQPVGSPLSLECTVEGTSNPNLYWYRQAAGRGLQLLFYSVGIGQISSEVPQNLSASRPQDRQFILSSKKLLLSDSGFYLCAWSVLGLGSPLHFGNGTRLTVT.

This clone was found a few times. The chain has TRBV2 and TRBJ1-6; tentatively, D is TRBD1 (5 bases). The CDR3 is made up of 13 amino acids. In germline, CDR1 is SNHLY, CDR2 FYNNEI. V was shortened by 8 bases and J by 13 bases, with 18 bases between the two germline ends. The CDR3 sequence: CASDRQTLSPLHF. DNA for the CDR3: TGTGCCAGCGACCGACAGACCCTGTCTCCCCTCCACTTT.

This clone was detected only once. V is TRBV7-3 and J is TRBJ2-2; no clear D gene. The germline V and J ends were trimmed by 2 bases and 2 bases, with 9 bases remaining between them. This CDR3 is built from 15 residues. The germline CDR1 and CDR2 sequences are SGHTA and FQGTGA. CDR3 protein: CASSLFGRNTGELFF. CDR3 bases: TGTGCCAGCAGCTTATTTGGTAGAAACACCGGGGAGCTGTTTTTT.